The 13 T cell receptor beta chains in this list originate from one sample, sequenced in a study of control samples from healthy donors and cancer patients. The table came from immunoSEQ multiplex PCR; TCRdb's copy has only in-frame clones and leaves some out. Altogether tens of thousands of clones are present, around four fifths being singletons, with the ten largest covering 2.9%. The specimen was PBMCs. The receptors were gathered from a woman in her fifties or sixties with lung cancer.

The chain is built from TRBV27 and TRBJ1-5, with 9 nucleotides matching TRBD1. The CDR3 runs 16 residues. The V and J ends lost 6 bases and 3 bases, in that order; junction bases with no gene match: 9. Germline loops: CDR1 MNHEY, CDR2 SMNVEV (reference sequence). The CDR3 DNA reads TGTGCCAGCAGGTTGGAGGGACAGGGCTTCAATCAGCCCCAGCATTTT. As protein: CASRLEGQGFNQPQHF.

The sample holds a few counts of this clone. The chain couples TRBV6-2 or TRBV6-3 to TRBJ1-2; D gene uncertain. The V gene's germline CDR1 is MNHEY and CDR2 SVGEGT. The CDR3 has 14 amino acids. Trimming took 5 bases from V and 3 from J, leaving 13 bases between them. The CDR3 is CASSADGGYYGYTF. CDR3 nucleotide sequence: TGTGCCAGCAGTGCGGATGGAGGCTACTATGGCTACACCTTC.

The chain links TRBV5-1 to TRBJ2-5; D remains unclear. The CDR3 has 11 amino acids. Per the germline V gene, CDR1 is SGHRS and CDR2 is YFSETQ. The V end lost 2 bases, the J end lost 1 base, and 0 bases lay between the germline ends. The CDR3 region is CASSFQETQYF. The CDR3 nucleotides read TGCGCCAGCAGCTTCCAAGAGACCCAGTACTTC.

Here the CDR3 reads CASSSVRNQETQYF. DNA for the CDR3: TGTGCCAGCAGTTCAGTGAGGAATCAAGAGACCCAGTACTTC. The rearrangement uses TRBV6-2 or TRBV6-3 and TRBJ2-5; D remains ambiguous. The CDR3 consists of 14 residues. CDR1 and CDR2 (germline): MNHEY, SVGEGT. With 4 bases removed from V and 2 bases from J, the gap between germline ends came to 11 bases.

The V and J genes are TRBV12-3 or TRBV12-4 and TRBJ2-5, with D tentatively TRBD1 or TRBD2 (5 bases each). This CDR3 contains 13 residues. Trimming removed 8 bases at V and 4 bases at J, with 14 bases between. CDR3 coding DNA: TGTGCCAGCGGGGGAGTTTCGGGAGAGACCCAGTACTTC. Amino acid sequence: CASGGVSGETQYF.

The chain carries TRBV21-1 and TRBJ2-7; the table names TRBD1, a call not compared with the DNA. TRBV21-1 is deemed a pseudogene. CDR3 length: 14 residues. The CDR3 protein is CASSIQWQIYEQYF. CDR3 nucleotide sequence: TGTGCCAGCAGCATACAGTGGCAGATATACGAGCAGTACTTC.

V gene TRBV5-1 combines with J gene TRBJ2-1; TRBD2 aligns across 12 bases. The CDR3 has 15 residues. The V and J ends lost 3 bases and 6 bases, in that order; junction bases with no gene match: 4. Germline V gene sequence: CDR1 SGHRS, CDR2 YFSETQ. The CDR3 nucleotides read TGCGCCAGCAGCTCACTAGCGGGGGGTCTCAATGAGCAGTTCTTC. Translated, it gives CASSSLAGGLNEQFF.

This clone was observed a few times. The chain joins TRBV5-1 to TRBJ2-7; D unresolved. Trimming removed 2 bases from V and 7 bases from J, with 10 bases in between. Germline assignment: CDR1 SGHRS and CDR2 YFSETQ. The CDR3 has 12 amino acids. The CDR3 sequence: CASSLNLGEQYF. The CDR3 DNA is TGCGCCAGCAGCTTAAACTTGGGGGAGCAGTACTTC.

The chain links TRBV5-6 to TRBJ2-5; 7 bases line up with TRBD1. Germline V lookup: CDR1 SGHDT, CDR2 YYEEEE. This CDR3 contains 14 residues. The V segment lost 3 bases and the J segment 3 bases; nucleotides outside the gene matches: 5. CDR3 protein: CASSSTGLEETQYF. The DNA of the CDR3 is TGTGCCAGCAGCTCGACAGGGCTGGAAGAGACCCAGTACTTC.

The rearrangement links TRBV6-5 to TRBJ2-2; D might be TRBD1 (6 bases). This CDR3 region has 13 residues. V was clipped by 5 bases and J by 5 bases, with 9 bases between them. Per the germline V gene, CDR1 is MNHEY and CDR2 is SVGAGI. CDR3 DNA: TGTGCCAGCAGTCTTACAGGGACCGGGGAGCTGTTTTTT. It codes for CASSLTGTGELFF.

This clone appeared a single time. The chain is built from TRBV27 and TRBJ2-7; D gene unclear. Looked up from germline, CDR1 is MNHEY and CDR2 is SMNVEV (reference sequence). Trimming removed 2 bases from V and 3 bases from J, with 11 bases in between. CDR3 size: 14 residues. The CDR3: CASSLEDGRYEQYF. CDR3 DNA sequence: TGTGCCAGCAGTTTAGAGGACGGCCGCTACGAGCAGTACTTC.

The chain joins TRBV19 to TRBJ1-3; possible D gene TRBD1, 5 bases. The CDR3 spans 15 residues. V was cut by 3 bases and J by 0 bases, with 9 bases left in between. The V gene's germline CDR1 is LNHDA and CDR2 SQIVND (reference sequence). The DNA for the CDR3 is TGTGCCAGTAGTATCGGGCAGGGCTCTGGAAACACCATATATTTT. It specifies CASSIGQGSGNTIYF.

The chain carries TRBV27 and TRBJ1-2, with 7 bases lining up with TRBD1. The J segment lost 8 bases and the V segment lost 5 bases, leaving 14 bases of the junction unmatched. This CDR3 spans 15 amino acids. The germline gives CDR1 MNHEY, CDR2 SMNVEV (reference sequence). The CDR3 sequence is CASSPGTAPLLGYTF. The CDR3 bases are TGTGCCAGCAGTCCAGGGACAGCCCCCCTCTTAGGCTACACCTTC.